A single sample gave rise to the 30 T cell receptor beta chains below, sequenced in a study of sequential checkpoint blockade in melanoma. Treatment specified: randomized to nivolumab then ipilimumab (arm A) or the reverse (arm B). The assay was immunoSEQ multiplex PCR, and TCRdb's table has in-frame clones only and misses some. The sample shows approximately 2,500 clones, under 25% of them seen only once. The input for sequencing was tumor tissue (inferred from file names), taken from a patient given nivolumab and ipilimumab in sequence. The receptor source for this set is a human donor with melanoma.

This clone was observed a handful of times. Other DNA sequences from this sample encode an identical CDR3 as well. The rearrangement links TRBV28 to TRBJ2-5; D remains ambiguous. Germline V gives CDR1 MDHEN, CDR2 SYDVKM. Trimming stripped 6 bases from V and 2 bases from J, with 7 bases between. The CDR3 runs 12 residues. CDR3 protein: CASSPGQETQYF. The CDR3 DNA sequence: TGTGCCAGCAGCCCAGGTCAAGAGACCCAGTACTTC.

By frequency in the sample, this clone is medium-sized. The chain has TRBV9 and TRBJ2-1; 8 bases map to TRBD2. The germline gives CDR1 SGDLS, CDR2 YYNGEE. The CDR3 is 17 residues long. Trimming took 0 bases from V and 4 from J; bases not matched to a gene: 9. This CDR3 is CASSVGLAGRIYNEQFF. CDR3 nucleotides: TGTGCCAGCAGCGTAGGGTTAGCGGGGAGAATATACAATGAGCAGTTCTTC. Complete variable domain (other parts from reference TRBV9 and TRBJ2-1): DSGVTQTPKHLITATGQRVTLRCSPRSGDLSVYWYQQSLDQGLQFLIQYYNGEERAKGNILERFSAQQFPDLHSELNLSSLELGDSALYFCASSVGLAGRIYNEQFFGPGTRLTVL.

This clone was seen a few times. The chain employs TRBV5-1 and TRBJ1-2, with 11 bases aligning to TRBD1. Germline V lookup: CDR1 SGHRS, CDR2 YFSETQ. V shed 3 bases, J shed 4 bases, and the junction held 2 bases outside the gene matches. The CDR3 has 14 amino acids. The CDR3 loop reads CASSSGQGVYGYTF. CDR3 in DNA: TGCGCCAGCAGCTCGGGACAGGGGGTCTATGGCTACACCTTC.

This clone was seen a few times. An end of the junction does not agree with germline; a read error may underlie this. The rearrangement links TRBV6-1 to TRBJ2-7, with D possibly being TRBD1 (6 bases). Germline assignment: CDR1 MNHNS and CDR2 SASEGT. This CDR3 is built from 14 residues. The CDR3 region has the DNA TGTGCCAGCAGTGAAGCGGGGGACACAAGCCGTGGGGGCTTC. Amino acids: CASSEAGDTSRGGF.

This clone is deemed large (0.1 to 1%). The genes are TRBV12-5 and TRBJ2-1; possible D gene TRBD1, 5 bases. The CDR3 is 14 amino acids. Germline V gene data show CDR1 as LGHNT and CDR2 as FRNRAP. CDR3 amino acids: CASNLAGFSNEQFF. The CDR3 bases are TGTGCCAGCAACCTGGCAGGGTTTTCCAATGAGCAGTTCTTC. The whole variable domain, remainder taken from reference TRBV12-5 and TRBJ2-1, is DARVTQTPRHKVTEMGQEVTMRCQPILGHNTVFWYRQTMMQGLELLAYFRNRAPLDDSGMPKDRFSAEMPDATLATLKIQPSEPRDSAVYFCASNLAGFSNEQFFGPGTRLTVL.

V usage is TRBV5-1 and J usage is TRBJ1-5; D perhaps matches TRBD1 (6 bases). V lost 3 bases, J lost 7 bases, and 17 bases lay in between. The CDR3 extends over 15 amino acids. Germline CDR1 SGHRS, CDR2 YFSETQ. The CDR3 loop reads CASSSPGQLTQPQHF. DNA of the CDR3: TGCGCCAGCAGCTCGCCGGGACAATTGACGCAGCCCCAGCATTTT.

This chain joins TRBV19 and TRBJ2-7, with 13 bases aligning to TRBD2. The V and J ends lost 10 bases and 2 bases, in that order; junction bases with no gene match: 14. CDR3 length equals 17 residues. Germline CDR1 and CDR2: LNHDA and SQIVND (reference sequence). The CDR3 is CATQGRTSGSQAYEQYF. DNA for the CDR3: TGTGCCACACAGGGTCGGACTAGCGGGAGCCAGGCCTACGAGCAGTACTTC.

The sample holds a few counts of this clone. V is TRBV6-8 and J is TRBJ1-6; D remains ambiguous. The germline V gene has CDR1 MNHGY and CDR2 SAAAGT. The V end was cut by 6 bases, the J end by 6 bases, with 15 bases between. This CDR3 region has 15 residues. CDR3 region: CASRAARNPNSPLHF. CDR3 nucleotides: TGTGCCAGCAGGGCCGCGCGCAACCCTAATTCACCCCTCCACTTT.

This clone was seen a few times. The chain recombines TRBV10-2 with TRBJ2-3; D uncertain. V lost 3 bases and J 1 base, leaving 14 bases between the germline ends. Germline V gives CDR1 WSHSY, CDR2 SAAADI. The CDR3 consists of 16 residues. The DNA of the CDR3 is TGCGCCAGCAGTGATCACAGCCTGCAGGGCACAGATACGCAGTATTTT. Amino acid sequence: CASSDHSLQGTDTQYF.

V is TRBV5-1 and J is TRBJ2-5; no definite D call. V was cut by 6 bases and J by 1 base, with 13 bases left in between. Germline V gene data show CDR1 as SGHRS and CDR2 as YFSETQ. CDR3 length: 14 amino acids. CDR3 protein: CASTAGTVQETQYF. The CDR3 DNA follows: TGCGCCAGCACAGCAGGAACGGTCCAAGAGACCCAGTACTTC.

The rearrangement joins TRBV18 to TRBJ2-3; 8 positions match TRBD2. This CDR3 contains 17 residues. Germline lookup yields CDR1 KGHSH and CDR2 LQKENI. V was pared by 2 bases and J by 3 bases, with 10 bases of the junction left unmatched. CDR3 DNA sequence: TGTGCCAGCTCACCATTACCCGCTAGCGGGTCGACAGATACGCAGTATTTT. It is translated as CASSPLPASGSTDTQYF.

The genes are TRBV6-8 and TRBJ2-5, with D perhaps matching TRBD2 (7 bases). The V gene's germline CDR1 is MNHGY and CDR2 SAAAGT. The CDR3 contains 14 residues. CDR3 protein: CATFGGGFGGTQYF. CDR3 bases: TGTGCTACTTTTGGCGGGGGCTTCGGGGGGACCCAGTACTTC.

There are a few counts of this clone. The gene calls are TRBV6-8 and TRBJ1-1; TRBD1 matches 8 bases. This CDR3 region has 13 residues. The junction had 6 bases not matched to a gene; V was cut back by 7 bases and J by 5 bases. Germline V lookup: CDR1 MNHGY, CDR2 SAAAGT. CDR3 in DNA: TGTGCCAGCAACCTGCAGGGGGCGACTGAAGCTTTCTTT. Protein product: CASNLQGATEAFF.

By share of the sample, this clone is medium-sized. CDR3: CASSLLTVSSYEQYF. DNA of the CDR3: TGTGCCAGCAGCTTATTGACTGTGAGCTCCTACGAGCAGTACTTC. The V gene is TRBV11-3, the J gene TRBJ2-7; D not certain. From germline, CDR1 is SGHNT and CDR2 YENEEA. This CDR3 comprises 15 residues. With 2 bases removed from V and 0 bases from J, the gap between germline ends came to 11 bases.

The gene calls are TRBV5-1 and TRBJ1-4, with TRBD1 as a possible D gene (5 bases). The CDR3 sequence is 16 residues long. CDR1 is SGHRS, CDR2 YFSETQ, per germline. V lost 0 bases to trimming and J lost 5 bases, with 14 bases between them. The CDR3 reads CASSLAYGGRNEKLFF. The CDR3, as DNA: TGCGCCAGCAGCTTGGCTTATGGGGGGAGGAATGAAAAACTGTTTTTT.

The CDR3 DNA follows: TGCGCCAGCAGCCCGGCCGGACTGGCAGGCAATCAGCCCCAGCATTTT. Its translation: CASSPAGLAGNQPQHF. The J gene is TRBJ1-5, the V gene TRBV5-1; D remains ambiguous. CDR1 SGHRS and CDR2 YFSETQ come from the germline V gene. This CDR3 spans 16 amino acids. Trimming pared 4 bases from V and 2 bases from J, leaving 16 bases between.

The rearrangement joins TRBV19 to TRBJ2-7, with 8 bases aligning to TRBD1. Germline V CDR1 and CDR2: LNHDA, SQIVND (reference sequence). Trimming removed 1 base from V and 6 bases from J; junction bases left unmatched: 8. The CDR3 runs 15 residues. CDR3 sequence reads: CASSIVETGVREQYF. For the CDR3, the DNA is TGTGCCAGTAGTATAGTAGAGACAGGGGTGCGCGAGCAGTACTTC.

The CDR3 region is CAWSGQGQPQHF. Written as DNA, the CDR3 is TGTGCCTGGAGTGGCCAGGGGCAGCCCCAGCATTTT. This chain links TRBV30 with TRBJ1-5, with a tentative D call TRBD1 (6 bases). CDR3 length: 12 residues. V lost 1 base and J lost 7, with 8 bases in between. Per germline, CDR1 GTSNPN and CDR2 SVGIG (reference sequence). Full variable domain (rest looked up from reference TRBV30 and TRBJ1-5): SQTIHQWPATLVQPVGSPLSLECTVEGTSNPNLYWYRQAAGRGLQLLFYSVGIGQISSEVPQNLSASRPQDRQFILSSKKLLLSDSGFYLCAWSGQGQPQHFGDGTRLSIL.

This clone was recorded at least ten times. The V gene is TRBV11-3, the J gene TRBJ2-5; D is possibly TRBD2 (6 bases). This CDR3 is built from 15 residues. V lost 5 bases to trimming and J lost 5 bases, with 18 bases between them. Germline-derived CDR1 and CDR2 are SGHNT and YENEEA. The chain's CDR3 is CASSPGGVSGETQYF. The CDR3 DNA sequence: TGTGCCAGCAGCCCCGGGGGTGTCTCTGGGGAGACCCAGTACTTC.

Judged by abundance, this clone is medium-sized. The chain links TRBV6-8 to TRBJ2-3; 8 positions match TRBD1. This CDR3 comprises 17 residues. Per germline, CDR1 MNHGY and CDR2 SAAAGT. The J segment lost 5 bases and the V segment lost 0 bases, leaving 10 bases of the junction unmatched. The CDR3 DNA reads TGTGCCAGCAGTTACTCGAGTGGTTCGACAGGGGTAGATACGCAGTATTTT. This gives the protein CASSYSSGSTGVDTQYF.

This clone was observed a handful of times. V usage is TRBV30 and J usage is TRBJ1-5; D possibly corresponds to TRBD1 (6 bases). Trimming removed 4 bases from V and 3 bases from J, with 10 bases in between. This CDR3 region has 13 residues. CDR1 is GTSNPN, CDR2 SVGIG, per germline (reference sequence). The CDR3 here is CAWNAGDNQPQHF. In DNA form, the CDR3 reads TGTGCCTGGAACGCAGGGGACAATCAGCCCCAGCATTTT. The variable domain in full, with the rest retrieved from reference TRBV30 and TRBJ1-5, is SQTIHQWPATLVQPVGSPLSLECTVEGTSNPNLYWYRQAAGRGLQLLFYSVGIGQISSEVPQNLSASRPQDRQFILSSKKLLLSDSGFYLCAWNAGDNQPQHFGDGTRLSIL.

This clone was seen only a few times. V and J are TRBV6-8 and TRBJ2-3, with D unresolved. This CDR3 is built from 14 residues. CDR1 and CDR2 from the germline V gene are MNHGY and SAAAGT. Trimming removed 0 bases from V and 12 bases from J, with 16 bases in between. The CDR3 region is CASSYSNSGRYQYF. The CDR3 nucleotides are TGTGCCAGCAGTTACTCGAATTCGGGTCGTTATCAGTATTTT.

The table lists this clone with a few counts. V usage is TRBV25-1 and J usage is TRBJ1-2, with a tentative D call TRBD1 (5 bases). With 2 bases removed from V and 4 bases from J, the gap between germline ends came to 14 bases. The CDR3 covers 15 residues. Looked up from germline, CDR1 is MGHDK and CDR2 is SYGVNS. The CDR3 nucleotides are TGTGCCAGCAGTGAAGCGTTGTCGGGGGGCTATGGCTACACCTTC. The encoded protein is CASSEALSGGYGYTF.

In this sample, this clone turned up many times. This rearrangement joins TRBV11-3 to TRBJ2-6, with TRBD1 identical over 7 bases. The CDR3 consists of 17 residues. In germline, CDR1 is SGHNT, CDR2 YENEEA. Losses at the gene ends were 2 bases for V and 2 bases for J; bases not matched to a gene: 6. CDR3 residues: CASSLMAGGTGANVLTF. The DNA for the CDR3 is TGTGCCAGCAGCTTAATGGCAGGGGGTACTGGGGCCAACGTCCTGACTTTC.

This clone is deemed medium-sized. This chain connects TRBV11-3 to TRBJ2-7; possibly TRBD1 for D (6 bases). In germline, CDR1 is SGHNT, CDR2 YENEEA. The germline V and J ends were trimmed by 1 base and 3 bases, with 10 bases remaining between them. This CDR3 contains 14 residues. The CDR3 is CASSLGNRDYEQYF. The CDR3 DNA sequence: TGTGCCAGCAGCTTAGGAAACAGGGACTACGAGCAGTACTTC.

In this sample, this clone turned up a few times. V and J are TRBV6-8 and TRBJ1-4; 7 bases line up with TRBD1. This CDR3 is built from 16 residues. Trimming removed 10 bases from V and 2 bases from J; junction bases left unmatched: 13. Per germline, CDR1 MNHGY and CDR2 SAAAGT. This chain's CDR3 is CAISPQGPDTNEKLFF. CDR3 nucleotides: TGTGCCATCAGCCCACAGGGGCCGGATACTAATGAAAAACTGTTTTTT.

This clone was counted at least ten times. At one boundary the junction diverges from the germline segment, which might be a read error. The rearrangement uses TRBV11-3 and TRBJ2-7; D is unresolved. The CDR3 has 15 residues. Germline V CDR1 and CDR2: SGHNT, YENEEA. The DNA for the CDR3 is TGTGCTAGCAGCTTAGATAGCTCCTCCTCCTACGAGCAGTACTTC. Residues: CASSLDSSSSYEQYF.

By share, this clone counts as medium-sized (0.01 to 0.1%). This chain connects TRBV11-3 to TRBJ2-7; no clear D gene. Germline V CDR1 and CDR2: SGHNT, YENEEA. The V end lost 5 bases, the J end lost 3 bases, and 14 bases lay between the germline ends. This CDR3 is 14 amino acids long. CDR3 DNA sequence: TGTGCCAGCAGCAGTAGGGTCGGGCTCTACGAGCAGTACTTC. Translating gives CASSSRVGLYEQYF.

This clone is medium-sized in the sample. This rearrangement joins TRBV11-3 to TRBJ2-2; D is unclear. The CDR3 sequence is 15 residues long. V gave up 5 bases and J gave up 4 bases, with 14 bases separating them. Germline V gene sequence: CDR1 SGHNT, CDR2 YENEEA. This CDR3 is CASSPTGVFTGELFF. For the CDR3, the DNA is TGTGCCAGCAGCCCCACTGGGGTGTTCACCGGGGAGCTGTTTTTT. The complete variable domain, with remaining parts taken from reference TRBV11-3 and TRBJ2-2, reads EAGVVQSPRYKIIEKKQPVAFWCNPISGHNTLYWYLQNLGQGPELLIRYENEEAVDDSQLPKDRFSAERLKGVDSTLKIQPAELGDSAVYLCASSPTGVFTGELFFGEGSRLTVL.

By share, this clone counts as large. The chain has TRBV6-8 and TRBJ1-3; D call uncertain. Germline-derived CDR1 and CDR2 are MNHGY and SAAAGT. Trimming removed 7 bases from V and 0 bases from J, with 16 bases in between. This CDR3 is built from 16 residues. The CDR3 DNA sequence: TGTGCCAGCACCCCCACCCCAGAGGTCTCTGGAAACACCATATATTTT. Translated: CASTPTPEVSGNTIYF.